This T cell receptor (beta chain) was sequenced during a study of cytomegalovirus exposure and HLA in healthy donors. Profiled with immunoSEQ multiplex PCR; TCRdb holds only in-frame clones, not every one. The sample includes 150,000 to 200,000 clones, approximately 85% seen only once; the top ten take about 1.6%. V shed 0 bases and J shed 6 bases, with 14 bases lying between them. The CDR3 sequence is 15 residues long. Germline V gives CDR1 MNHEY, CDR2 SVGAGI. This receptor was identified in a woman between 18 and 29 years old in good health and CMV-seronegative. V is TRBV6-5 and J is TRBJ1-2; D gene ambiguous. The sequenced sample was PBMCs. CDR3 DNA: TGTGCCAGCAGTTACTCGAGGCGGGGATGGGATGGCTACACCTTC. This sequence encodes CASSYSRRGWDGYTF.